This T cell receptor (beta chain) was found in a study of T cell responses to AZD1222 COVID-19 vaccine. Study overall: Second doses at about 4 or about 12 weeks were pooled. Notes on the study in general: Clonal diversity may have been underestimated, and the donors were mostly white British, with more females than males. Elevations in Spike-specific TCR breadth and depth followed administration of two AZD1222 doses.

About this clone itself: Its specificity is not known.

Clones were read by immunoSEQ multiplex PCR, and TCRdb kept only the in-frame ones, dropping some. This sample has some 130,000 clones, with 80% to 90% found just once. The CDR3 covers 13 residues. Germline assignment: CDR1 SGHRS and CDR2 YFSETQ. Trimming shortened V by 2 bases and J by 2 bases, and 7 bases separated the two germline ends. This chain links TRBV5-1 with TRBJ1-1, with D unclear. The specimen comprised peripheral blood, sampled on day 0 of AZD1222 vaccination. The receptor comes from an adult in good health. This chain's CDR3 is CASSFSFNTEAFF. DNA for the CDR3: TGCGCCAGCAGCTTCTCCTTTAACACTGAAGCTTTCTTT.